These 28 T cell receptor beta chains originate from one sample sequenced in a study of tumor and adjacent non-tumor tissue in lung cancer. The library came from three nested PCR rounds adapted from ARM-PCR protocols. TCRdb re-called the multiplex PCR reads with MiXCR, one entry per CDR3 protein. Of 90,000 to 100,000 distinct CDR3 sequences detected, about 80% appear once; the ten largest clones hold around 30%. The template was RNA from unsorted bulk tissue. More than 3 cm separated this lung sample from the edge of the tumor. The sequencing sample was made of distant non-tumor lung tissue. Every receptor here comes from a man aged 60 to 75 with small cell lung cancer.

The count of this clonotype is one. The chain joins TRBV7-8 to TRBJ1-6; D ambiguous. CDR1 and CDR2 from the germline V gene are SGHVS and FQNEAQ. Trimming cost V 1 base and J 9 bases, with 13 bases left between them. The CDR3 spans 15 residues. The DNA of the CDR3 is TGTGCCAGCAGCTTAGATCGAGACGGCAGTTCACCCCTCCACTTT. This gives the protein CASSLDRDGSSPLHF. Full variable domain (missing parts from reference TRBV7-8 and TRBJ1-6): GAGVSQSPRYKVAKRGQDVALRCDPISGHVSLFWYQQALGQGPEFLTYFQNEAQLDKSGLPSDRFFAERPEGSVSTLKIQRTQQEDSAVYLCASSLDRDGSSPLHFGNGTRLTVT.

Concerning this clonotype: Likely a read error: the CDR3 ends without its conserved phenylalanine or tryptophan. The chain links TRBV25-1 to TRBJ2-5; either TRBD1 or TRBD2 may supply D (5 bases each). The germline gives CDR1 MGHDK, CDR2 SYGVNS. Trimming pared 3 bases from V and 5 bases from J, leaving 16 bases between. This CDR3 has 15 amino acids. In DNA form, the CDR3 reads TGTGCCAGCAGTGATAGAGGGATGGGGCGTGAGACCCAGTACTTG. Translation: CASSDRGMGRETQYL.

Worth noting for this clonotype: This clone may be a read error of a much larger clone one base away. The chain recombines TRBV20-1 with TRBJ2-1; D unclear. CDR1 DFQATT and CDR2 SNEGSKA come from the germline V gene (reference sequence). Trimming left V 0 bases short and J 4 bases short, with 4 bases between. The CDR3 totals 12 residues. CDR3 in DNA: TGCAGTGCTAGAGAAAAGTACAATGAGCAGTTCTTC. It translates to CSAREKYNEQFF.

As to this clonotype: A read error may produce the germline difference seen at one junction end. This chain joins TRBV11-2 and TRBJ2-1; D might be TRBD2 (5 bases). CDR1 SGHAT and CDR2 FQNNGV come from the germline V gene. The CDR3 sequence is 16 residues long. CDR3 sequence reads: CAISRDGSTALHEHFF. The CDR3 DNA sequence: TGTGCCATCAGCCGGGATGGTAGTACGGCCCTCCATGAGCACTTCTTC.

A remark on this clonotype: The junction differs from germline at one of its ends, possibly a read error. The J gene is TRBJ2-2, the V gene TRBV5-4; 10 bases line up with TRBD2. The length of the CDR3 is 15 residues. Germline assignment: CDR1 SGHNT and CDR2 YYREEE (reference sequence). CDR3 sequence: CVSSLASGGTVELFF. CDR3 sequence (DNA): TGTGTCAGCAGCTTGGCTAGCGGGGGCACCGTGGAGCTGTTTTTT. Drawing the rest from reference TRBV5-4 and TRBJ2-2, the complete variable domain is ETGVTQSPTHLIKTRGQQVTLRCSSQSGHNTVSWYQQALGQGPQFIFQYYREEENGRGNFPPRFSGLQFPNYSSELNVNALELDDSALYLCVSSLASGGTVELFFGEGSRLTVL.

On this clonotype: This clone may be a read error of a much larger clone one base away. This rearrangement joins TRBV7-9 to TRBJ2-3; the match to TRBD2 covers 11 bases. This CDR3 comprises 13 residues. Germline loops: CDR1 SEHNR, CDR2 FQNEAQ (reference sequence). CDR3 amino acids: CASLSLAGETHYF. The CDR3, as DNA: TGTGCCAGCCTGTCACTAGCGGGAGAGACGCACTATTTT.

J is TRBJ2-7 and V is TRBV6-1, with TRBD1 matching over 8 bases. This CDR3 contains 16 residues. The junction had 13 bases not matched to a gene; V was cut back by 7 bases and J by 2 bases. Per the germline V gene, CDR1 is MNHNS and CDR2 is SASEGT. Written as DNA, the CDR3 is TGTGCCAGCACTCAACCTGGACAGGGAGCAACCTACGAGCAGTACTTC. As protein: CASTQPGQGATYEQYF.

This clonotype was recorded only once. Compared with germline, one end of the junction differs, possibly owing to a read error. The CDR3 region is CVSSLVSTTGGAYTDTQYF. In DNA form, the CDR3 reads TGTGTCAGCAGCTTAGTGTCAACGACTGGGGGGGCCTACACAGATACACAGTATTTT. This sequence joins TRBV11-2 and TRBJ2-3, with D possibly TRBD2 on 7 matching bases. The CDR3 covers 19 residues. The germline V gene has CDR1 SGHAT and CDR2 FQNNGV.

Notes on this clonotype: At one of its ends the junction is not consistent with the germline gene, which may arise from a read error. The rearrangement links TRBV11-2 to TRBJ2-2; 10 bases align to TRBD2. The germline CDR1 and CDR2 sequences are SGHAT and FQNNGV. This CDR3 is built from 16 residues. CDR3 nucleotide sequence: TGTGCCAGCAGGGGACCTAGCGGGAGTGGCACCAGGGAGCTGTTTTTT. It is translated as CASRGPSGSGTRELFF. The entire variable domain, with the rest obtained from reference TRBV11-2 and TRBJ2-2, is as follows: EAGVAQSPRYKIIEKRQSVAFWCNPISGHATLYWYQQILGQGPKLLIQFQNNGVVDDSQLPKDRFSAERLKGVDSTLKIQPAKLEDSAVYLCASRGPSGSGTRELFFGEGSRLTVL.

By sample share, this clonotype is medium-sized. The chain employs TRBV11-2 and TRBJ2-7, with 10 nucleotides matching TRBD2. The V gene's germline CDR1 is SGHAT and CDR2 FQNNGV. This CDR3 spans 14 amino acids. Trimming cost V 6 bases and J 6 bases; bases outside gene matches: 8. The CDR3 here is CASRLAGRGSEQYF. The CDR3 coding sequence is TGTGCCAGCAGACTAGCGGGACGCGGCTCCGAGCAGTACTTC. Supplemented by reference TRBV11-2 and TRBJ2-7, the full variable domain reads EAGVAQSPRYKIIEKRQSVAFWCNPISGHATLYWYQQILGQGPKLLIQFQNNGVVDDSQLPKDRFSAERLKGVDSTLKIQPAKLEDSAVYLCASRLAGRGSEQYFGPGTRLTVT.

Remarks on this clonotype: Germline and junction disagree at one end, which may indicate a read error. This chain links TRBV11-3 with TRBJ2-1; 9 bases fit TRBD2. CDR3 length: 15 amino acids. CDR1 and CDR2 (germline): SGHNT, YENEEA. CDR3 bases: TGTGCCAGCAGCCCTAGCGGGGTAACCTACAAAGAGCACTTCTTC. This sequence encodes CASSPSGVTYKEHFF.

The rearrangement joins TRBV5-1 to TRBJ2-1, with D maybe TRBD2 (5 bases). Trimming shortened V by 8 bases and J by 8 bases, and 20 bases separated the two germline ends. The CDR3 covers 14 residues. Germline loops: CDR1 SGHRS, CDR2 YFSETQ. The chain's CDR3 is CASGLSGTADEQFF. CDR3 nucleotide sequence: TGCGCCAGTGGCTTAAGCGGTACCGCCGATGAGCAGTTCTTC.

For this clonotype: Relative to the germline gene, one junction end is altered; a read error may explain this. In nucleotides, the CDR3 is TGTGCCTGGAGTCCTGTGCGGCACGAGCGGTACTTC. Its protein is CAWSPVRHERYF. The genes are TRBV30 and TRBJ2-7; no firm D call. The CDR3 sequence is 12 residues long. From germline, CDR1 is GTSNPN and CDR2 SVGIG (reference sequence).

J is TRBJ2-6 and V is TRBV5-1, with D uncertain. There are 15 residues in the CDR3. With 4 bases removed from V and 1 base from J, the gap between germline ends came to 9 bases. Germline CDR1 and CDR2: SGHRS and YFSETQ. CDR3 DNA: TGCGCCAGCAGCAGTGACATTTCTGGGGCCAACGTCCTGACTTTC. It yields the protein CASSSDISGANVLTF.

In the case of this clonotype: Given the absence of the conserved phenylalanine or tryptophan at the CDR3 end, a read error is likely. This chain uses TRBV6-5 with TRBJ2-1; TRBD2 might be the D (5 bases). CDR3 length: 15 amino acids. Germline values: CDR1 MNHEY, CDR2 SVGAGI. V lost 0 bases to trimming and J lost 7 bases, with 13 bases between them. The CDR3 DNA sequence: TGTGCCAGCAGTTACTCTATGGGAGTGGGTAATGAGCAGTTCTTA. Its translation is CASSYSMGVGNEQFL.

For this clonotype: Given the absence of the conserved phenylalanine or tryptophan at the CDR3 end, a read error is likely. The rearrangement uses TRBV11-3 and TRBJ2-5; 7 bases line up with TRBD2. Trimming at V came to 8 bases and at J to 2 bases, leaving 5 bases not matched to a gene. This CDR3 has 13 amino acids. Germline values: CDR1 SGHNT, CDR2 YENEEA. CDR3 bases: TGTGCCAGCTGGGAGGGGCCGCAAGAGACCCAGTACTTG. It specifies CASWEGPQETQYL.

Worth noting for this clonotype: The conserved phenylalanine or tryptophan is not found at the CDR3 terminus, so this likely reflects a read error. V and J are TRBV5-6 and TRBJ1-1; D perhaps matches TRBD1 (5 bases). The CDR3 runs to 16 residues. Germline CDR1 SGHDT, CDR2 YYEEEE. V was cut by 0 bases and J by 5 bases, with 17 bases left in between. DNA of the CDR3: TGTGCCAGCAGCTTGGCCTCCGCGACAGCGAAGACTGAAGCTTTCATT. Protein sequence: CASSLASATAKTEAFI.

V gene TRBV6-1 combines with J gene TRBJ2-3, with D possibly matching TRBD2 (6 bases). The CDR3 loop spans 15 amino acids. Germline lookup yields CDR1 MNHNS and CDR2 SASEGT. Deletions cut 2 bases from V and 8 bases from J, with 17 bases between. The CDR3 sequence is CASSEFGGIPGTQYF. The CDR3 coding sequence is TGTGCCAGCAGTGAATTTGGGGGGATCCCAGGTACGCAGTATTTT.

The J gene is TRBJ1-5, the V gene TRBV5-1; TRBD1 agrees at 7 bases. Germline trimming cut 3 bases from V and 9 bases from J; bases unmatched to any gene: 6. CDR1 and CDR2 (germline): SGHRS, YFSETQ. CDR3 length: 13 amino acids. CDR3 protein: CASSSEQGRPQHF. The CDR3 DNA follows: TGCGCCAGCAGCTCCGAACAGGGGAGGCCCCAGCATTTT.

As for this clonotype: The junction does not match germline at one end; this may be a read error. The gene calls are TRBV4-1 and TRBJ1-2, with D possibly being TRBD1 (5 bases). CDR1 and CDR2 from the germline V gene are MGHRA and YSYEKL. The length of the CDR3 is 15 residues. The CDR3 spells CASSLDEQGGYGYTF. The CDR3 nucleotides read TGTGCCAGCAGCCTAGATGAGCAGGGTGGTTATGGCTACACCTTC.

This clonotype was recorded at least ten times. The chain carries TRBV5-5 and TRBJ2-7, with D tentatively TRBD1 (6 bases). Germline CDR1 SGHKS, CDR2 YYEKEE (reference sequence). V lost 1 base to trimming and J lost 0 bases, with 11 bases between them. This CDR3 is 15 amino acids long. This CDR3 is CASSLHTGSSYEQYF. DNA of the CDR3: TGTGCCAGCAGCTTGCATACAGGGTCCTCCTACGAGCAGTACTTC.

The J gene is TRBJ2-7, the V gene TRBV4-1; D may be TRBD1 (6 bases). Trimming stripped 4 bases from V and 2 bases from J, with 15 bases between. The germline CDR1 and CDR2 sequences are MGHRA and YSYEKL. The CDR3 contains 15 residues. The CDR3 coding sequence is TGCGCCAGCAGCCTTCGCCTAACAGGGACCTACGAGCAGTACTTC. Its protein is CASSLRLTGTYEQYF.

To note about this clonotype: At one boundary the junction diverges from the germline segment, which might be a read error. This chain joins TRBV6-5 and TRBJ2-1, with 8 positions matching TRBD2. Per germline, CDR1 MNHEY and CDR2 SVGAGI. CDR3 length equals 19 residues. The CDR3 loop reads CASIYSYGAGVGSYNEQFF. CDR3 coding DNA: TGTGCCAGCATTTACTCCTACGGAGCGGGAGTGGGTTCATACAATGAGCAGTTCTTC.

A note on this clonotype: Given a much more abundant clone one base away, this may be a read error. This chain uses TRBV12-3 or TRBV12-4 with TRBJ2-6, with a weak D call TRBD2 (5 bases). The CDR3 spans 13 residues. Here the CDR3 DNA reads TGTGCCAGCGTAAGGACTGGGACCAACGTCCTGACTTTC. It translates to CASVRTGTNVLTF.

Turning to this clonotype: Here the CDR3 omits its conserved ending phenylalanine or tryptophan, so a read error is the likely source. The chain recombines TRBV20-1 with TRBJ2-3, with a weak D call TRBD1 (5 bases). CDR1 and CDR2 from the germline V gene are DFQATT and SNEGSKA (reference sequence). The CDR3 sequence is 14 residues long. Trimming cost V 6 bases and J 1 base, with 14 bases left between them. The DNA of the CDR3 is TGCAGTGCACAGGACCCCCTCCGCACAGATACGCAGTATTGT. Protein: CSAQDPLRTDTQYC.

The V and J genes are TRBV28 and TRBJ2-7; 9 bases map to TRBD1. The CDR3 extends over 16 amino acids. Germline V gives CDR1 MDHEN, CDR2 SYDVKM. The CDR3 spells CVISWEGRDRAYEQYF. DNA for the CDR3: TGTGTCATCAGTTGGGAAGGTCGGGACAGGGCCTACGAGCAGTACTTC.

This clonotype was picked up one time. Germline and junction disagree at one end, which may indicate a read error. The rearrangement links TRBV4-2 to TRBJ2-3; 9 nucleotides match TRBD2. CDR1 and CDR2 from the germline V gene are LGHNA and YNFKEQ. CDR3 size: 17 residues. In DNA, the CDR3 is TGTGCCAGCAACCAAGCCACGAATAGCGGGAGAACAGATACGCAGTATTTT. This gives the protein CASNQATNSGRTDTQYF.

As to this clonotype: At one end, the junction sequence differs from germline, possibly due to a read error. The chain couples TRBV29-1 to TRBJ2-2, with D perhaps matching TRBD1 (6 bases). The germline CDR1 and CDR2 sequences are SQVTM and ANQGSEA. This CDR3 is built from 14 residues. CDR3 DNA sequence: TGCAGCGTCCCGGTACAGGGAGATACCGGGGAGTTGTTTTTT. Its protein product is CSVPVQGDTGELFF.